The next 3 T cell receptor beta chains were all read from a single sample in a study of control samples from healthy donors and cancer patients. The table came from immunoSEQ multiplex PCR; TCRdb's copy has only in-frame clones and leaves some out. Among around 92,000 clones listed, around 82% were seen once. Sequencing was performed on blood. These receptor sequences come from a man aged 55 to 70 in good health.

The chain joins TRBV28 to TRBJ2-7; 9 bases agree with TRBD1. The germline V gene has CDR1 MDHEN and CDR2 SYDVKM. The V gene end was trimmed by 7 bases and the J gene end by 3 bases; junction bases not matched to a gene: 13. The CDR3 consists of 16 residues. The CDR3 DNA follows: TGTGCCAGCACCGGGAACAGGGGGCTTCCCCACTACGAGCAGTACTTC. It specifies CASTGNRGLPHYEQYF.

The gene calls are TRBV3-1 (or the pseudogene TRBV3-2) and TRBJ1-4; 9 nucleotides agree with TRBD1. The trim removed 6 bases at V and 8 bases at J, leaving 13 bases unmatched. Germline V gene lookup returns CDR1 LGHDT and CDR2 YNNKEL (reference sequence). The length of the CDR3 is 16 residues. The CDR3 DNA follows: TGTGCCAGCAGTTCCCAAATGACAGGGGGAATAGAAAAACTGTTTTTT. Translating gives CASSSQMTGGIEKLFF.

The table lists this clone with many counts. The gene calls are TRBV7-3 and TRBJ2-3; 8 nucleotides match TRBD2. This CDR3 region has 15 residues. Germline CDR1 is SGHTA and CDR2 is FQGTGA. V lost 3 bases to trimming and J lost 6 bases; unmatched junction nucleotides: 8. CDR3 sequence reads: CASSLGGLGGDTQYF. CDR3 nucleotides: TGTGCCAGCAGCTTGGGGGGACTAGGAGGGGATACGCAGTATTTT.